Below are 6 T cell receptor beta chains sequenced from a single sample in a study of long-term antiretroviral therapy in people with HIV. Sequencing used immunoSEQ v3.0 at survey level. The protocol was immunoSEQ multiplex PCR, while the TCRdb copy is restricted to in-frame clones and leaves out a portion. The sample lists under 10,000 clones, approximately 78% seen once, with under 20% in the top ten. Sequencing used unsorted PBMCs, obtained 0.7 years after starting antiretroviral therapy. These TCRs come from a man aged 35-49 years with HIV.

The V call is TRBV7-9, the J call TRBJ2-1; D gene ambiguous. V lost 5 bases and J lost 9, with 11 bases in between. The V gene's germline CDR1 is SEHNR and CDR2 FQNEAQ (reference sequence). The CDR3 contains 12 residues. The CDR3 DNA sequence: TGTGCCAGCAGCCTACAAACAGTTGAGCAGTTCTTC. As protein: CASSLQTVEQFF.

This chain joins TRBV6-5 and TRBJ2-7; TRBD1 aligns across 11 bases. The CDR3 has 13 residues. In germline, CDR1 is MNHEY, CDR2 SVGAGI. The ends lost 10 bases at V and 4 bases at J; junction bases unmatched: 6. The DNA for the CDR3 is TGTGCCACCCTTGGGACAGGGGGATACGAGCAGTACTTC. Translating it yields CATLGTGGYEQYF.

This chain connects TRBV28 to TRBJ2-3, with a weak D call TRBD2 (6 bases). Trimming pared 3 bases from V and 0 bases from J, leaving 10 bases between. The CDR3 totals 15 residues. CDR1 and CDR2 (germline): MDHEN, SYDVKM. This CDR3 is CASSFRAGSTDTQYF. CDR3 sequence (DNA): TGTGCCAGCAGTTTCAGGGCGGGAAGCACAGATACGCAGTATTTT.

CDR3 DNA sequence: TGTGCCAGCAGCTTAGTTGTAGTCACGACCTCCTACGAGCAGTACTTC. It specifies CASSLVVVTTSYEQYF. V usage is TRBV7-9 and J usage is TRBJ2-7; D remains unclear. The germline V gene has CDR1 SEHNR and CDR2 FQNEAQ (reference sequence). The CDR3 loop spans 16 amino acids. V lost 1 base, J lost 0 bases, and 13 bases lay in between.

The CDR3 sequence is CASSPGENQPQHF. CDR3 DNA sequence: TGTGCCAGCTCACCGGGTGAGAATCAGCCCCAGCATTTT. This chain connects TRBV18 to TRBJ1-5, with D uncertain. The ends were cut back, 3 bases at V and 4 bases at J, with 7 bases in the middle. Germline lookup yields CDR1 KGHSH and CDR2 LQKENI. This CDR3 is built from 13 residues.

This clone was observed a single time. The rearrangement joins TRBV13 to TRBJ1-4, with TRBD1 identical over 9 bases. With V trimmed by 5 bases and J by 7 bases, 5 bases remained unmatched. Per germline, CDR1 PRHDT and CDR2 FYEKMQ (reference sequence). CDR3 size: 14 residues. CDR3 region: CASSPQGASEKLFF. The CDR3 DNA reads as TGTGCCAGCAGCCCACAGGGGGCTTCTGAAAAACTGTTTTTT. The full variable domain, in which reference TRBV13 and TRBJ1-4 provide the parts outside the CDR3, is AAGVIQSPRHLIKEKRETATLKCYPIPRHDTVYWYQQGPGQDPQFLISFYEKMQSDKGSIPDRFSAQQFSDYHSELNMSSLELGDSALYFCASSPQGASEKLFFGSGTQLSVL.